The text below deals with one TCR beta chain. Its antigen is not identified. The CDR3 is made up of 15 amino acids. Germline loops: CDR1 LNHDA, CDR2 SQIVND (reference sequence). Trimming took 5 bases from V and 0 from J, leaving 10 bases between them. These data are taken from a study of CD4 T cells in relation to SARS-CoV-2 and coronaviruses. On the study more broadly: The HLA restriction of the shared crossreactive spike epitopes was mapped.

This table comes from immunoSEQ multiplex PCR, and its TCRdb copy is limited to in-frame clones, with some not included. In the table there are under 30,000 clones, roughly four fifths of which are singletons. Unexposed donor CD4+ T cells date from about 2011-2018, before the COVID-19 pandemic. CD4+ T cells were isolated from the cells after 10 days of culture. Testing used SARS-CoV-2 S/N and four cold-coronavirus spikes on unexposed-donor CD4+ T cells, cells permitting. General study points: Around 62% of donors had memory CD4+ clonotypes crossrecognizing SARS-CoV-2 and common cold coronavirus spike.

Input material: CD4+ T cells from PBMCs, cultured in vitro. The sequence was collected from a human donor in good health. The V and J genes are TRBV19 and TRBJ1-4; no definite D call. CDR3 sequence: CASSPAFATNEKLFF. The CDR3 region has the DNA TGTGCCAGTAGTCCCGCGTTTGCAACTAATGAAAAACTGTTTTTT.